This T cell receptor (beta chain) was profiled in a study of blood T cell repertoires in COVID-19. Across the whole study: The United States, Italy and Spain supplied acute and convalescent COVID-19 samples.

The CDR3 length is 13 residues. V was pared by 1 base and J by 7 bases, with 10 bases between. The germline V gene has CDR1 SGHTA and CDR2 FQGTGA. Original processing methods: By means of reference gene primer amplification, nucleated cell counts were estimated. Some clones are missing from TCRdb's copy, which holds only in-frame ones; the method was immunoSEQ multiplex PCR. V, J and clone size reflect that table, while D and trimming were determined from the DNA. The sample includes over 200,000 clones, 80% to 90% of them seen just once. The genes are TRBV7-3 and TRBJ1-1; D not certain. Sequences were obtained from peripheral blood. This receptor was obtained from a man at least 80 years old with acute or convalescent COVID-19. CDR3 DNA: TGTGCCAGCAGCTTAAACTCCGTCGGTGAAGCTTTCTTT. Translation: CASSLNSVGEAFF.